A single sample gave rise to the 14 T cell receptor beta chains below, sequenced in a study of monozygotic twins with inflammatory bowel disease. TCRdb re-called the 5' RACE reads and catalogs CDR3 proteins one per entry, DNA excluded. The sample totals approximately 400,000 distinct CDR3 sequences; its top ten clones hold 2% to 3%. The sample taken for sequencing was blood. The receptor set was obtained from a human donor with ulcerative colitis or Crohn's disease, or a healthy co-twin of an affected twin (not recorded which).

The rearrangement uses TRBV29-1 and TRBJ2-1; TCRdb's assignment of TRBD2 cannot be checked, as there is no DNA. Looked up from germline, CDR1 is SQVTM and CDR2 is ANQGSEA. This CDR3 contains 14 residues. The CDR3 loop reads CSVDGGLAGGEQFF.

The rearrangement links TRBV15 to TRBJ1-4. In germline, CDR1 is LNHNV, CDR2 YYDKDF (reference sequence). This CDR3 region has 15 residues. The CDR3 sequence: CATSRDPAWNEKLFF.

The gene calls are TRBV9 and TRBJ2-5; TCRdb calls TRBD2, which cannot be checked without DNA. CDR1 is SGDLS, CDR2 YYNGEE, per germline. This CDR3 has 16 amino acids. The CDR3 region is CASSVSSGGTQETQYF.

The chain employs TRBV14 and TRBJ2-1; TCRdb names TRBD2, which stays unverified in the absence of DNA. The CDR3 has 16 amino acids. Germline CDR1 reads SGHDN; CDR2 reads FVKESK. This chain's CDR3 is CASSFLAGTDYNEQFF.

The V and J genes are TRBV20-1 and TRBJ2-7; TCRdb proposes TRBD1, but this gene call is untestable without DNA. The germline gives CDR1 DFQATT, CDR2 SNEGSKA (reference sequence). The CDR3 is made up of 15 amino acids. CDR3 amino acids: CSAKADRGSSYEQYF.

V and J are TRBV5-6 and TRBJ1-3. CDR3 length: 15 residues. Germline CDR1 reads SGHDT; CDR2 reads YYEEEE. CDR3 region: CASSFRQAGGNTIYF.

V usage is TRBV25-1 and J usage is TRBJ2-6. The CDR3 totals 12 residues. Germline-derived CDR1 and CDR2 are MGHDK and SYGVNS. This chain's CDR3 is CASSPQGNVLTF.

The chain is built from TRBV5-1 and TRBJ2-1. Germline assignment: CDR1 SGHRS and CDR2 YFSETQ. The CDR3 spans 13 residues. The chain's CDR3 is CASSLSGDTEQFF.

This chain joins TRBV20-1 and TRBJ1-2; the D gene TCRdb calls, TRBD1, cannot be checked with no DNA. This CDR3 comprises 13 residues. Germline assignment: CDR1 DFQATT and CDR2 SNEGSKA (reference sequence). CDR3: CSAYKTGWEGYTF.

The chain links TRBV29-1 to TRBJ2-1; TCRdb calls TRBD2, which cannot be checked without DNA. The CDR3 has 13 amino acids. Germline loops: CDR1 SQVTM, CDR2 ANQGSEA. CDR3 amino acids: CSGGKASYNEQFF.

CDR3 region: CASSAGLIDNSPLHF. The genes are TRBV11-2 and TRBJ1-6. Germline V gene lookup returns CDR1 SGHAT and CDR2 FQNNGV. This CDR3 spans 15 amino acids.

The chain couples TRBV15 to TRBJ2-7; as DNA is missing, the TRBD1 call by TCRdb cannot be tested. The CDR3 runs to 14 residues. The germline gives CDR1 LNHNV, CDR2 YYDKDF (reference sequence). This CDR3 reads CATKQGVSSYEQYF.

The genes are TRBV5-1 and TRBJ2-1; no DNA is available, so the TRBD2 call from TCRdb remains unchecked. The CDR3 sequence is 15 residues long. Germline CDR1 SGHRS, CDR2 YFSETQ. CDR3 in amino acids: CASTGREVSYNEQFF.

The gene calls are TRBV15 and TRBJ2-1. CDR1 LNHNV and CDR2 YYDKDF come from the germline V gene (reference sequence). The CDR3 has 12 amino acids. CDR3 amino acids: CATSRAANEQFF.